The clone carrying this TCR beta chain was counted between two and nine times. Antigen unknown. TCRdb re-analysed the RT-PCR reads in MiXCR, keeping a single row per CDR3 protein. The data show more than 550,000 distinct CDR3 sequences, approximately 11% seen once. This entry comes from a study of response to subunit inactivated influenza vaccine. Overall study results and limits: The authors offered the suggestion that each seasonal influenza vaccination recruits few new T cells.

The sample also formed part of further work on T cells expressing NK-cell markers. That paper states: cDNA encoding TCR beta was synthesized via 5'RACE template switching incorporating UMIs. From sorted CD3+CD56+NKG2C+, CD3+CD56+NKG2C- and CD3+CD56-NKG2C+ T cells came the TCR beta repertoires. Serological testing identified seven of the eight sequenced donors as HCMV-seropositive and one as seronegative. The CD3+CD56-NKG2C+ fraction was also led by these clonotypes in several donors.

The sequencing here drew on PBMCs from blood, taken on the day of vaccination. This clonotype was obtained from a man between 45 and 60 years old who received an inactivated influenza vaccine.

The CDR3 nucleotides read TGTGCCAGCAGCTTACATGAAAAACTGTTTTTT. The encoded protein is CASSLHEKLFF. The rearrangement uses TRBV11-2 and TRBJ1-4; no clear D gene. Trimming shortened V by 2 bases and J by 6 bases, and 1 base separated the two germline ends. The CDR3 covers 11 residues. Germline V CDR1 and CDR2: SGHAT, FQNNGV.